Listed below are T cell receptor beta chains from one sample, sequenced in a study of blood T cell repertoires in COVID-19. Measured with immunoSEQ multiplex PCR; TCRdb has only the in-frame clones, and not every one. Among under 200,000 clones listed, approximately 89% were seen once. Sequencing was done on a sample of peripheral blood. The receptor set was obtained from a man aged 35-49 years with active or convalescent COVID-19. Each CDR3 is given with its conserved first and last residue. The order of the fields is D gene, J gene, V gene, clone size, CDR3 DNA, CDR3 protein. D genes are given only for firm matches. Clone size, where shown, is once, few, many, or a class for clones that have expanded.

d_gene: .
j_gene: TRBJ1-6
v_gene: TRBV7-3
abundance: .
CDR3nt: TGTGCCAGCAGCTATAGAGGCGGGTCCTATAATTCACCCCTCCACTTT
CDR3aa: CASSYRGGSYNSPLHF

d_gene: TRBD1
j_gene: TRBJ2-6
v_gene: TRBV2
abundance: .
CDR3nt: TGTGCCACCTCGGACAGGGGGCGCTTCTCTGGGGCCAACGTCCTGACTTTC
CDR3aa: CATSDRGRFSGANVLTF

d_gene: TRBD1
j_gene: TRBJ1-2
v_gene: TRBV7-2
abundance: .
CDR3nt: TGTGCCAGCAGTTCCCCGACAGGGAATAACTATGGCTACACCTTC
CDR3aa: CASSSPTGNNYGYTF

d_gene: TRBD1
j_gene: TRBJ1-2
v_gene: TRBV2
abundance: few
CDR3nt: TGTGCCAGCAGCTTCCGGGACAGCACGACACGGAATGGCTACACCTTC
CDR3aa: CASSFRDSTTRNGYTF

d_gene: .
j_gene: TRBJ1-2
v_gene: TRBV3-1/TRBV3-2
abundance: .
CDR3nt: TGTGCCAGCAGCCAAGGGGCGGGGAATGGCTACACCTTC
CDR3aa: CASSQGAGNGYTF

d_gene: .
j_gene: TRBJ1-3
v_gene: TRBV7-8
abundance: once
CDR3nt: TGTGCCAGCAGCTTAGCGTCGCCAGGGGTCGGAAACACCATATATTTT
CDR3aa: CASSLASPGVGNTIYF

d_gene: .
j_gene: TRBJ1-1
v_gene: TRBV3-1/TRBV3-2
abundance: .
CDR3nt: TGTGCCAGCAGCCCCCAAGGGGGACCGAGCACTGAAGCTTTCTTT
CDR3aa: CASSPQGGPSTEAFF

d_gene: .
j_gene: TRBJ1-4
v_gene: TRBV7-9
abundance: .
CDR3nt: TGTGCCAGCAGCTTGGGGGCTTCAACTAATGAAAAACTGTTTTTT
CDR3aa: CASSLGASTNEKLFF

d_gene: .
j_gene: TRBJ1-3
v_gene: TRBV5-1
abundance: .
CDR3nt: TGCGCCAGCAGCTTGGCCTCGGTAGGGGCTGGAAACACCATATATTTT
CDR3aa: CASSLASVGAGNTIYF

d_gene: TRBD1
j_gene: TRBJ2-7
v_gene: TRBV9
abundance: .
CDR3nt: TGTGCCAGCAGCGGGACAGGGCTAAAGCAGTACTTC
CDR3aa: CASSGTGLKQYF

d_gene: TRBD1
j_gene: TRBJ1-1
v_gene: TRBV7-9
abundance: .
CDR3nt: TGTGCCAGCAGCCCGGGACAGGGGGTGACTGAAGCTTTCTTT
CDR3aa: CASSPGQGVTEAFF

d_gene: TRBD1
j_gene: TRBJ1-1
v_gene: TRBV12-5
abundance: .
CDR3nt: TGTGCTAGTGGTTTGGAACCACAGGGGCTGAACACTGAAGCTTTCTTT
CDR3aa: CASGLEPQGLNTEAFF

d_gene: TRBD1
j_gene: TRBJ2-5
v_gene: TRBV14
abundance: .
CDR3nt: TGTGCCAGCAGCCAAGCAGATGGACAGGGGAGAGATGAGACCCAGTACTTC
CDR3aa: CASSQADGQGRDETQYF

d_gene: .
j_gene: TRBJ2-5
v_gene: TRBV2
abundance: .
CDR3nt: TGTGCCAGCAGTAAGGCAGGGGAGACCCAGTACTTC
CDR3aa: CASSKAGETQYF

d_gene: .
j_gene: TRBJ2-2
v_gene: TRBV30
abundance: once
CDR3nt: TGTGCCTGGTCCACAGAATACACCGGGGAGCTGTTTTTT
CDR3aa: CAWSTEYTGELFF

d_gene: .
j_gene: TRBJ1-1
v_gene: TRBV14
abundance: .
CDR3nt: TGTGCCAGCAGCCCGCTCCGGCGGACGGGGGGACCGGGGGGAGCTTTCTTT
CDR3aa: CASSPLRRTGGPGGAFF

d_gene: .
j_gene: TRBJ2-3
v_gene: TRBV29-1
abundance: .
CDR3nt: TGCAGCGTGCAGGGGACCTACGCCGCAGATACGCAGTATTTT
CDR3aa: CSVQGTYAADTQYF

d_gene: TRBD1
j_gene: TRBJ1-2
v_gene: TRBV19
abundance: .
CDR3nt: TGTGCCAGTAGTATTCGCTTTGACTCCTACAGGGGTGGGGACTATGGCTACACCTTC
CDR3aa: CASSIRFDSYRGGDYGYTF

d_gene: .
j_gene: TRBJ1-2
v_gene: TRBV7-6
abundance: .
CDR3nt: TGTGCCAGCAGCTTACCACAGGACTATGGCTACACCTTC
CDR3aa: CASSLPQDYGYTF

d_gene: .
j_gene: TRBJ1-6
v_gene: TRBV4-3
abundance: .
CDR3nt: TGCGCCAGCAGCCCGAGCGGGGCCTTTAATTCACCCCTCCACTTT
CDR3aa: CASSPSGAFNSPLHF

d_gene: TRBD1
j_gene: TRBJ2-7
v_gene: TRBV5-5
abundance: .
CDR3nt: TGTGCCAGCAGCTCGGAGTCCCGGACAGGGGGCTACGAGCAGTACTTC
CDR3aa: CASSSESRTGGYEQYF

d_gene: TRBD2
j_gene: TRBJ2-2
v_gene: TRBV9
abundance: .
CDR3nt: TGTGCCAGCAGCGTAGAAGCGGGGCGGACCGGGGAGCTGTTTTTT
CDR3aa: CASSVEAGRTGELFF

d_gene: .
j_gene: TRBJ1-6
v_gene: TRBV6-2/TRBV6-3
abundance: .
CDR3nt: TGTGCCAGCAGTTTCGAGACAGGAGGTGTTTCACCCCTCCACTTT
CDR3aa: CASSFETGGVSPLHF

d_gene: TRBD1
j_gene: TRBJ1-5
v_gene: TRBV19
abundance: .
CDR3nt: TGTGCCAGCACTAAAGGGGGCGAACCCCAGCATTTT
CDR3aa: CASTKGGEPQHF

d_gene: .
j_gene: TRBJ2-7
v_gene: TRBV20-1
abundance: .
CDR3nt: TGCAGTGCTAGTCAGGGACTCTCCTACGAGCAGTACTTC
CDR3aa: CSASQGLSYEQYF

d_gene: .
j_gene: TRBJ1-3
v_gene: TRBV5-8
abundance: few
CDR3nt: TGTGCCAGCAGCTTGGATCGTTCTGCAGGGATGTCTGGAAACACCATATATTTT
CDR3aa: CASSLDRSAGMSGNTIYF

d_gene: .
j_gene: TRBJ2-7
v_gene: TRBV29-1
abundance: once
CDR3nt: TGCAGCGTTGAAGGGGGCGCCTACGAGCAGTACTTC
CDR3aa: CSVEGGAYEQYF

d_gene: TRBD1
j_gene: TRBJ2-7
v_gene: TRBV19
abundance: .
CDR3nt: TGTGCCAGTAGTAACCCAGGGGACAGCTACGAGCAGTACTTC
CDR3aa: CASSNPGDSYEQYF

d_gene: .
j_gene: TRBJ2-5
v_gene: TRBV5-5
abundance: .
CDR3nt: TGTGCCAGCAGCTTTATAGAAACCGGAGGAGAGACCCAGTACTTC
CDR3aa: CASSFIETGGETQYF

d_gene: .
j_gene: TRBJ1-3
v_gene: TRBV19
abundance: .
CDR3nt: TGTGCCAGTAGCCTAAGCGGGGGAAACACCATATATTTT
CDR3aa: CASSLSGGNTIYF